The 13 T cell receptor beta chains reported below all come from one sample, sequenced in a study of identical twins. TCRdb ran MiXCR on the 5' RACE reads and lists one entry per CDR3 protein. The sample includes 450,000 to 600,000 distinct CDR3 sequences, around 22% of them seen just once. The sample also formed part of further work on yellow fever vaccine responses in identical twins.

Sequenced input: CD4+ T cells sorted from blood. These receptors all stem from a young woman in good health.

The rearrangement uses TRBV19 and TRBJ2-2; possibly TRBD2 for D (5 bases). Germline V gene sequence: CDR1 LNHDA, CDR2 SQIVND (reference sequence). V was cut by 3 bases and J by 0 bases, with 11 bases left in between. The CDR3 contains 16 residues. DNA for the CDR3: TGTGCCAGTAGTATGGCTCACGGGGCGAACACCGGGGAGCTGTTTTTT. Its translation is CASSMAHGANTGELFF.

This clonotype was detected only a few times. The chain uses TRBV5-5 and TRBJ1-1, with a tentative D call TRBD1 (5 bases). Germline loops: CDR1 SGHKS, CDR2 YYEKEE (reference sequence). The V end lost 6 bases, the J end lost 8 bases, and 17 bases lay between the germline ends. CDR3 length: 13 amino acids. DNA for the CDR3: TGTGCCAGCACCTTAGAGGGGAGCAGGGAAGCTTTCTTT. This gives the protein CASTLEGSREAFF.

The chain joins TRBV20-1 to TRBJ2-3; D unresolved. The ends were cut back, 5 bases at V and 4 bases at J, with 7 bases in the middle. In germline, CDR1 is DFQATT, CDR2 SNEGSKA (reference sequence). CDR3 length: 11 amino acids. The CDR3 protein is CSAARPDTQYF. The DNA of the CDR3 is TGCAGTGCTGCCCGGCCAGATACGCAGTATTTT.

The chain couples TRBV12-3 or TRBV12-4 to TRBJ1-4, with D uncertain. V lost 1 base and J 6 bases, leaving 9 bases between the germline ends. The CDR3 spans 14 residues. This chain's CDR3 is CASSLDARYEKLFF. Written as DNA, the CDR3 is TGTGCCAGCAGTTTAGACGCCAGATATGAAAAACTGTTTTTT.

This clonotype was found many times. The V and J genes are TRBV5-1 and TRBJ2-2; the D is unclear. The CDR3 is 14 amino acids. With 0 bases removed from V and 3 bases from J, the gap between germline ends came to 6 bases. Per the germline V gene, CDR1 is SGHRS and CDR2 is YFSETQ. The CDR3 nucleotides read TGCGCCAGCAGCTTGGTAATGGACACCGGGGAGCTGTTTTTT. It codes for CASSLVMDTGELFF.

In this sample, this clonotype turned up a few times. The CDR3 nucleotides read TGTGCCAGCAGCGTCCGGGACTACCCCCGCAATGAGCAGTTCTTC. Translation: CASSVRDYPRNEQFF. The chain uses TRBV9 and TRBJ2-1; 7 bases map to TRBD2. V dropped 2 bases and J dropped 6; count of bases not matched to a gene: 8. CDR3 size: 15 residues. Germline CDR1 SGDLS, CDR2 YYNGEE.

In this sample, this clonotype turned up a few times. V and J are TRBV18 and TRBJ2-5; a weak D match, TRBD2 (5 bases). Germline CDR1 and CDR2: KGHSH and LQKENI. CDR3 length: 15 amino acids. Between the trimmed V and J ends, which lost 2 bases and 5 bases, there was a span of 15 bases. This chain's CDR3 is CASSPGTGGGETQYF. The CDR3 nucleotides are TGTGCCAGCTCACCAGGCACGGGCGGCGGGGAGACCCAGTACTTC.

The table lists this clonotype with a few counts. The J gene is TRBJ1-6, the V gene TRBV12-3 or TRBV12-4; 9 bases line up with TRBD1. V dropped 5 bases and J dropped 9; count of bases not matched to a gene: 2. The CDR3 runs 13 residues. CDR3 protein: CASSPGQGSPLHF. Written as DNA, the CDR3 is TGTGCCAGCAGTCCGGGACAGGGTTCACCCCTCCACTTT.

The chain uses TRBV6-1 and TRBJ2-7; 9 nucleotides match TRBD1. V dropped 5 bases and J dropped 2; count of bases not matched to a gene: 10. Per germline, CDR1 MNHNS and CDR2 SASEGT. The CDR3 is 16 amino acids. The CDR3 region is CASSRVGQGMPYEQYF. The CDR3 region has the DNA TGTGCCAGCAGTCGAGTGGGACAGGGAATGCCCTACGAGCAGTACTTC.

This clonotype occurred a few times. The V gene is TRBV5-1, the J gene TRBJ2-1; possible D gene TRBD2, 5 bases. Germline CDR1 is SGHRS and CDR2 is YFSETQ. This CDR3 comprises 12 residues. Trimming cost V 4 bases and J 11 bases, with 13 bases left between them. This CDR3 reads CASSPWTGKQFF. The CDR3 DNA reads TGCGCCAGCAGCCCTTGGACTGGAAAGCAGTTCTTC.

V usage is TRBV12-3 or TRBV12-4 and J usage is TRBJ2-3; D tentatively reads TRBD1 or TRBD2 (5 bases each). Trimming took 0 bases from V and 1 from J, leaving 14 bases between them. The CDR3 has 17 amino acids. CDR3 DNA sequence: TGTGCCAGCAGTTTAGCCGGGACCCGCCTGCGCACAGATACGCAGTATTTT. Its protein product is CASSLAGTRLRTDTQYF.

This clonotype was detected a few times. This chain links TRBV6-5 with TRBJ2-7; TRBD1 agrees at 7 bases. CDR1 MNHEY and CDR2 SVGAGI come from the germline V gene. This CDR3 has 16 residues. J lost 1 base, V lost 3 bases, and 9 bases had no gene match. The CDR3 coding sequence is TGTGCCAGCAGTTATAACGTCGACAGGGCGTCCTACGAGCAGTACTTC. This translates into CASSYNVDRASYEQYF.

This clonotype was observed a handful of times. The chain is built from TRBV5-1 and TRBJ2-1, with D possibly TRBD1 on 5 matching bases. Trimming left V 0 bases short and J 5 bases short, with 9 bases between. CDR3 length equals 14 residues. Germline V lookup: CDR1 SGHRS, CDR2 YFSETQ. In DNA, the CDR3 is TGCGCCAGCAGCTTGGGACAGCTGAACAATGAGCAGTTCTTC. Amino acids: CASSLGQLNNEQFF.